Shown below are 30 T cell receptor beta chains from a single sample sequenced in a study of immune cell composition in non-small cell lung cancer. Generated by immunoSEQ multiplex PCR, the TCRdb table keeps only in-frame clones and is missing some. The repertoire consists of roughly 3,400 clones, with approximately 80% occurring once and the leading ten covering around 4%. The sequenced material came from lung tumor tissue. The receptors were gathered from a human donor with non-small cell lung cancer.

This chain joins TRBV4-1 and TRBJ2-5; 16 bases agree with TRBD2. The CDR3 is 19 amino acids. CDR1 is MGHRA, CDR2 YSYEKL, per germline. V shed 3 bases, J shed 4 bases, and the junction held 11 bases outside the gene matches. The CDR3 DNA follows: TGCGCCAGCAGCCATCCGGGACTAGCGGGGGGGCCGGATCGAGAGACCCAGTACTTC. Residues: CASSHPGLAGGPDRETQYF.

V and J are TRBV9 and TRBJ1-1, with a tentative D call TRBD1 (5 bases). This CDR3 has 15 amino acids. The V gene lost 0 bases and the J gene lost 3 bases, with 12 bases spanning the gap. Per germline, CDR1 SGDLS and CDR2 YYNGEE. Here the CDR3 reads CASSVEGRADTEAFF. DNA of the CDR3: TGTGCCAGCAGCGTAGAGGGCAGGGCGGACACTGAAGCTTTCTTT.

The gene calls are TRBV6-6 and TRBJ1-2, with TRBD1 matching 8 bases. The CDR3 sequence is 13 residues long. V was pared by 6 bases and J by 6 bases, with 6 bases of the junction left unmatched. The germline CDR1 and CDR2 sequences are MNHNY and SVGAGI (reference sequence). The CDR3 sequence is CASRPTGADGYTF. The DNA of the CDR3 is TGTGCCAGCAGACCGACAGGGGCGGATGGCTACACCTTC.

The chain couples TRBV5-6 to TRBJ1-1; D gene uncertain. The CDR3 contains 14 residues. The V end was cut by 6 bases, the J end by 7 bases, with 19 bases between. From germline, CDR1 is SGHDT and CDR2 YYEEEE. The CDR3 reads CASTMPGVIGEAFF. The CDR3 DNA reads TGTGCCAGCACCATGCCCGGGGTTATTGGTGAAGCTTTCTTT.

The chain is built from TRBV19 and TRBJ1-1; 8 nucleotides align to TRBD1. Germline CDR1 reads LNHDA; CDR2 reads SQIVND (reference sequence). J lost 4 bases, V lost 4 bases, and 8 bases had no gene match. The CDR3 covers 15 residues. The CDR3: CASSKFRGRGTEAFF. CDR3 coding DNA: TGTGCCAGTAGTAAATTCAGGGGGCGAGGCACTGAAGCTTTCTTT.

This clone was counted a single time. The rearrangement links TRBV5-6 to TRBJ2-3, with 9 bases fitting TRBD1. The CDR3 is made up of 15 amino acids. V gave up 3 bases and J gave up 4 bases; unmatched junction bases: 6. The germline V gene has CDR1 SGHDT and CDR2 YYEEEE. Here the CDR3 DNA reads TGTGCCAGCAGCTATAACACAGGGGGCTCAGATACGCAGTATTTT. This gives the protein CASSYNTGGSDTQYF.

This chain uses TRBV6-5 with TRBJ2-7, with 7 bases that match TRBD1. V gave up 8 bases and J gave up 5 bases; unmatched junction bases: 12. This CDR3 has 14 amino acids. CDR1 and CDR2 from the germline V gene are MNHEY and SVGAGI. CDR3 protein: CASSLSRGWHEQYF. CDR3 sequence (DNA): TGTGCCAGCTCGCTCTCCAGGGGGTGGCACGAGCAGTACTTC.

The CDR3 bases are TGTGCCAGTAGTGTCCGGGAGCCAAATTCACCCCTCCACTTT. Translating it yields CASSVREPNSPLHF. The chain uses TRBV19 and TRBJ1-6; D unresolved. CDR3 length: 14 amino acids. With 5 bases removed from V and 7 bases from J, the gap between germline ends came to 12 bases. Germline V lookup: CDR1 LNHDA, CDR2 SQIVND (reference sequence).

This clone was counted between two and nine times. The rearrangement links TRBV5-6 to TRBJ2-3; D is undetermined. Trimming removed 4 bases from V and 2 bases from J, with 11 bases in between. The CDR3 extends over 14 amino acids. Germline-derived CDR1 and CDR2 are SGHDT and YYEEEE. This CDR3 reads CASSPDIYTDTQYF. The DNA for the CDR3 is TGTGCCAGCAGCCCCGACATATACACAGATACGCAGTATTTT.

V is TRBV5-4 and J is TRBJ2-3; the match to TRBD2 covers 8 bases. The CDR3 runs 15 residues. V was pared by 0 bases and J by 3 bases, with 3 bases of the junction left unmatched. Germline values: CDR1 SGHNT, CDR2 YYREEE (reference sequence). CDR3 protein: CASSLDLAGTDTQYF. In nucleotides, the CDR3 is TGTGCCAGCAGCTTGGATTTAGCGGGGACAGATACGCAGTATTTT.

The rearrangement uses TRBV28 and TRBJ1-5; 9 positions agree with TRBD1. The germline CDR1 and CDR2 sequences are MDHEN and SYDVKM. CDR3 length equals 14 residues. V lost 8 bases to trimming and J lost 6 bases; unmatched junction nucleotides: 8. The CDR3 loop reads CASCARDRVQPQHF. CDR3 nucleotide sequence: TGTGCCAGCTGCGCCCGGGACAGGGTTCAGCCCCAGCATTTT.

The chain uses TRBV4-2 and TRBJ1-5; perhaps TRBD1 as D (6 bases). V shed 6 bases and J shed 6 bases, with 15 bases lying between them. Germline lookup yields CDR1 LGHNA and CDR2 YNFKEQ. The CDR3 contains 14 residues. The CDR3 sequence: CASSLQGGGQPQHF. DNA of the CDR3: TGTGCCAGCAGTCTACAGGGCGGGGGTCAGCCCCAGCATTTT.

In this sample, this clone turned up a few times. The rearrangement joins TRBV7-2 to TRBJ1-5; D not resolved. Germline CDR1 is SGHTA and CDR2 is FQGNSA. The length of the CDR3 is 13 residues. The V end lost 1 base, the J end lost 4 bases, and 5 bases lay between the germline ends. The CDR3 protein is CASSLEQNQPQHF. CDR3 nucleotide sequence: TGTGCCAGCAGCTTAGAACAGAATCAGCCCCAGCATTTT.

The genes are TRBV7-8 and TRBJ1-5; TRBD1 agrees at 7 bases. This CDR3 spans 15 amino acids. Germline V gene data show CDR1 as SGHVS and CDR2 as FQNEAQ. J gave up 7 bases and V 1 base, and 7 bases lay outside the gene matches. CDR3 in DNA: TGTGCCAGCAGCTTAGGCGAGGGGGCAAACCAGCCCCAGCATTTT. Translation gives CASSLGEGANQPQHF.

Remarks on this clone: Other DNA sequences in this specimen translate into the identical CDR3. The chain couples TRBV7-6 to TRBJ1-2; the match to TRBD1 covers 8 bases. Germline values: CDR1 SGHVS, CDR2 FNYEAQ. V was pared by 1 base and J by 0 bases, with 4 bases of the junction left unmatched. CDR3 length: 16 amino acids. The CDR3 coding sequence is TGTGCCAGCAGCTTAGAGGCAGGGGGCACTAACTATGGCTACACCTTC. It specifies CASSLEAGGTNYGYTF.

The J gene is TRBJ2-1, the V gene TRBV6-5, with TRBD1 identical over 8 bases. Germline-derived CDR1 and CDR2 are MNHEY and SVGAGI. CDR3 length equals 13 residues. Losses at the gene ends were 5 bases for V and 10 bases for J; bases not matched to a gene: 7. CDR3 protein: CASSTTGTGEQFF. CDR3 in DNA: TGTGCCAGCAGTACAACCGGGACAGGAGAGCAGTTCTTC.

Comments on this clone: One end of the junction fails to match germline, which may point to a read error. This chain links TRBV5-1 with TRBJ2-3, with 7 bases fitting TRBD2. The CDR3 extends over 17 amino acids. Per germline, CDR1 SGHRS and CDR2 YFSETQ. CDR3 in amino acids: CASRLAALGGIPDTQYF. The CDR3 bases are TGCGCCAGCAGATTGGCGGCCTTGGGGGGGATTCCAGATACGCAGTATTTT.

This chain uses TRBV6-6 with TRBJ1-5, with TRBD1 identical over 9 bases. The CDR3 length is 16 residues. CDR1 and CDR2 (germline): MNHNY, SVGAGI (reference sequence). Losses at the gene ends were 8 bases for V and 1 base for J; bases not matched to a gene: 9. The CDR3 coding sequence is TGTGCCAGCCGGGACAGGGACCTAAGGAGCAATCAGCCCCAGCATTTT. Amino acids: CASRDRDLRSNQPQHF.

There are a few counts of this clone. V is TRBV10-3 and J is TRBJ2-3; 10 positions match TRBD2. The V gene end was trimmed by 5 bases and the J gene end by 4 bases; junction bases not matched to a gene: 3. Germline CDR1 and CDR2: ENHRY and SYGVKD. The CDR3 consists of 14 residues. In DNA form, the CDR3 reads TGTGCCATCAGTAGCGGGGGGGCGGCAGATACGCAGTATTTT. It is translated as CAISSGGAADTQYF.

There are a few counts of this clone. The chain combines TRBV6-5 with TRBJ2-4; 8 bases map to TRBD2. Looked up from germline, CDR1 is MNHEY and CDR2 is SVGAGI. The CDR3 sequence is 15 residues long. V shed 6 bases, J shed 5 bases, and the junction held 9 bases outside the gene matches. Written as DNA, the CDR3 is TGTGCCAGCAGACCCACTGGAGCGGGGGAAAACATTCAGTACTTC. Residues: CASRPTGAGENIQYF.

V is TRBV14 and J is TRBJ1-4; D remains ambiguous. The germline V and J ends were trimmed by 4 bases and 7 bases, with 7 bases remaining between them. The length of the CDR3 is 12 residues. CDR1 and CDR2 from the germline V gene are SGHDN and FVKESK. The CDR3 bases are TGTGCCAGCAGCCGAGGGAGTGAAAAACTGTTTTTT. Translation: CASSRGSEKLFF.

The J gene is TRBJ2-2, the V gene TRBV5-1; 9 nucleotides match TRBD1. Unmatched junction bases numbered 6, after V lost 0 bases and J lost 3 bases. There are 17 residues in the CDR3. In germline, CDR1 is SGHRS, CDR2 YFSETQ. DNA for the CDR3: TGCGCCAGCAGCTTGGCCGGGACAGGGCTAGACACCGGGGAGCTGTTTTTT. Translating it yields CASSLAGTGLDTGELFF.

This chain links TRBV7-2 with TRBJ1-4; D not resolved. Trimming left V 1 base short and J 7 bases short, with 13 bases between. The CDR3 is 15 residues long. Germline loops: CDR1 SGHTA, CDR2 FQGNSA. The CDR3 loop reads CASSLGRVSGEKLFF. DNA for the CDR3: TGTGCCAGCAGCTTAGGCCGGGTCAGTGGTGAAAAACTGTTTTTT.

The chain combines TRBV5-8 with TRBJ2-3; tentative D call: TRBD2 (6 bases). Trimming stripped 4 bases from V and 5 bases from J, with 17 bases between. The CDR3 is made up of 15 amino acids. The germline CDR1 and CDR2 sequences are SGHTS and YDEGEE. The chain's CDR3 is CASSMGGTLKDTQYF. DNA of the CDR3: TGTGCCAGCAGCATGGGTGGGACTTTAAAAGATACGCAGTATTTT.

The genes are TRBV5-4 and TRBJ1-4; 8 nucleotides line up with TRBD1. Germline V lookup: CDR1 SGHNT, CDR2 YYREEE (reference sequence). The CDR3 totals 16 residues. Losses at the gene ends were 0 bases for V and 5 bases for J; bases not matched to a gene: 6. CDR3 amino acids: CASSLEVPGGNEKLFF. For the CDR3, the DNA is TGTGCCAGCAGCTTGGAGGTGCCAGGGGGCAATGAAAAACTGTTTTTT.

This chain uses TRBV14 with TRBJ1-1; 7 positions match TRBD1. Germline loops: CDR1 SGHDN, CDR2 FVKESK. V was pared by 4 bases and J by 0 bases, with 8 bases of the junction left unmatched. The CDR3 consists of 16 residues. The CDR3 is CASSPAEGAMNTEAFF. The CDR3 DNA is TGTGCCAGCAGCCCCGCTGAGGGGGCGATGAACACTGAAGCTTTCTTT.

This clone was counted a single time. The chain has TRBV6-6 and TRBJ1-5; 9 positions match TRBD1. The V segment lost 9 bases and the J segment 0 bases; nucleotides outside the gene matches: 9. This CDR3 is 16 amino acids long. Germline CDR1 and CDR2: MNHNY and SVGAGI (reference sequence). The CDR3: CASGTGGPNSNQPQHF. The CDR3 coding sequence is TGTGCCAGTGGTACAGGGGGCCCAAATAGCAATCAGCCCCAGCATTTT.

The chain carries TRBV10-3 and TRBJ1-5; a weak D match, TRBD1 (5 bases). V was cut by 2 bases and J by 1 base, with 15 bases left in between. The CDR3 is 17 amino acids. CDR1 and CDR2 from the germline V gene are ENHRY and SYGVKD. The CDR3: CAISEGAGTTSNQPQHF. DNA for the CDR3: TGTGCCATCAGTGAGGGGGCCGGGACTACAAGCAATCAGCCCCAGCATTTT.

V usage is TRBV19 and J usage is TRBJ1-1; 7 bases are shared with TRBD1. Germline values: CDR1 LNHDA, CDR2 SQIVND (reference sequence). The CDR3 sequence is 13 residues long. Germline trimming cut 3 bases from V and 5 bases from J; bases unmatched to any gene: 3. The CDR3 protein is CASSMGQTTEAFF. The CDR3 DNA reads TGTGCCAGTAGTATGGGACAGACGACTGAAGCTTTCTTT. The variable domain in full, with the rest retrieved from reference TRBV19 and TRBJ1-1, is DGGITQSPKYLFRKEGQNVTLSCEQNLNHDAMYWYRQDPGQGLRLIYYSQIVNDFQKGDIAEGYSVSREKKESFPLTVTSAQKNPTAFYLCASSMGQTTEAFFGQGTRLTVV.

The chain employs TRBV13 and TRBJ1-6; the D gene is possibly TRBD1 (6 bases). The CDR3 totals 14 residues. V was pared by 3 bases and J by 5 bases, with 8 bases between. The germline V gene has CDR1 PRHDT and CDR2 FYEKMQ (reference sequence). CDR3 nucleotide sequence: TGTGCCAGCAGCTTTACAGGGAATAATTCACCCCTCCACTTT. This gives the protein CASSFTGNNSPLHF.